This passage covers 13 T cell receptor beta chains from one sample sequenced in a study of neurological immune-mediated disorders. The time point here: longitudinal time-point 2. TCRdb analysed the 5' RACE reads with MiXCR anew, one entry per CDR3 protein. The repertoire holds tens of thousands of distinct CDR3 sequences, with more than 10% as singletons. Sequenced sample: PBMCs. These receptors were taken from a woman between 35 and 50 years old in good health.

This clonotype came up a few times. The V and J genes are TRBV5-1 and TRBJ1-4; D gene uncertain. The V end was cut by 4 bases, the J end by 1 base, with 5 bases between. CDR1 and CDR2 (germline): SGHRS, YFSETQ. This CDR3 has 13 residues. DNA of the CDR3: TGCGCCAGCAGCCCGGGAACTAATGAAAAACTGTTTTTT. It specifies CASSPGTNEKLFF.

This clonotype was counted ten times or more. V gene TRBV11-2 combines with J gene TRBJ2-7; D possibly corresponds to TRBD1 (6 bases). Germline CDR1 SGHAT, CDR2 FQNNGV. The CDR3 is made up of 13 amino acids. Trimming shortened V by 3 bases and J by 6 bases, and 12 bases separated the two germline ends. In DNA form, the CDR3 reads TGTGCCAGCAGCTTCGGCAGGGGACCCGAGCAGTACTTC. Amino acids: CASSFGRGPEQYF. The full variable domain, with the rest looked up from reference TRBV11-2 and TRBJ2-7, is EAGVAQSPRYKIIEKRQSVAFWCNPISGHATLYWYQQILGQGPKLLIQFQNNGVVDDSQLPKDRFSAERLKGVDSTLKIQPAKLEDSAVYLCASSFGRGPEQYFGPGTRLTVT.

This clonotype has ten or more counts. The V and J genes are TRBV3-1 and TRBJ2-3; unclear D gene. The germline CDR1 and CDR2 sequences are LGHDT and YNNKEL (reference sequence). The CDR3 has 15 residues. Trimming stripped 1 base from V and 0 bases from J, with 8 bases between. CDR3 DNA sequence: TGTGCCAGCAGCCAAGTGCAGAAGAGCACAGATACGCAGTATTTT. Protein sequence: CASSQVQKSTDTQYF.

This clonotype came up many times. The V gene is TRBV12-3 or TRBV12-4, the J gene TRBJ1-5, with 8 bases aligning to TRBD1. This CDR3 spans 16 amino acids. The trim removed 3 bases at V and 3 bases at J, leaving 7 bases unmatched. The CDR3 DNA reads TGTGCCAGCAGTTTGGTAGGACAGGGCCCCAATCAGCCCCAGCATTTT. Its translation is CASSLVGQGPNQPQHF.

This clonotype was recorded at least ten times. V usage is TRBV10-3 and J usage is TRBJ2-5; D call uncertain. Between the trimmed V and J ends, which lost 7 bases and 5 bases, there was a span of 17 bases. This CDR3 comprises 14 residues. In germline, CDR1 is ENHRY, CDR2 SYGVKD. CDR3 amino acids: CAINRDPEGETQYF. CDR3 nucleotide sequence: TGTGCCATCAACCGAGACCCCGAAGGGGAGACCCAGTACTTC.

This clonotype was recorded many times. The chain joins TRBV6-6 to TRBJ1-1; D remains unclear. The V and J ends lost 6 bases and 6 bases respectively, with 11 bases between them. Germline assignment: CDR1 MNHNY and CDR2 SVGAGI (reference sequence). The CDR3 loop spans 12 amino acids. As DNA, the CDR3 is TGTGCCAGCAGCATGACAAAGGCTGAAGCTTTCTTT. Its protein product is CASSMTKAEAFF.

This clonotype was seen at least ten times. The CDR3 DNA reads TGTGCCAGCAGGCACCAGGGAGTGTACGAGCAGTACTTC. Amino acid sequence: CASRHQGVYEQYF. The chain combines TRBV6-5 with TRBJ2-7, with D tentatively TRBD1 or TRBD2 (5 bases each). The CDR3 runs to 13 residues. Trimming took 6 bases from V and 4 from J, leaving 13 bases between them. Germline V lookup: CDR1 MNHEY, CDR2 SVGAGI.

By its share, this clonotype is medium-sized. The chain is built from TRBV4-2 and TRBJ1-2; no firm D call. From germline, CDR1 is LGHNA and CDR2 YNFKEQ. The CDR3 covers 17 residues. V lost 0 bases to trimming and J lost 2 bases, with 16 bases between them. The CDR3 nucleotides are TGTGCCAGCAGCCAAGATAGAGCAGGAGTGGACAACTATGGCTACACCTTC. It specifies CASSQDRAGVDNYGYTF.

This clonotype occurred many times. The gene calls are TRBV7-2 and TRBJ2-2; D is perhaps TRBD2 (7 bases). The germline V gene has CDR1 SGHTA and CDR2 FQGNSA. The germline V and J ends were trimmed by 5 bases and 6 bases, with 19 bases remaining between them. The CDR3 has 16 amino acids. The CDR3 loop is CASSPQWGGQAGELFF. CDR3 DNA: TGTGCCAGCAGCCCCCAGTGGGGGGGGCAGGCCGGGGAGCTGTTTTTT.

The rearrangement links TRBV6-2 or TRBV6-3 to TRBJ2-7; TRBD1 agrees at 7 bases. V dropped 7 bases and J dropped 3; count of bases not matched to a gene: 9. CDR1 is MNHEY, CDR2 SVGEGT, per germline. This CDR3 is built from 14 residues. Here the CDR3 reads CASTRQGTVYEQYF. CDR3 nucleotides: TGTGCCAGCACCAGACAAGGGACAGTCTACGAGCAGTACTTC.

This clonotype was detected many times. The rearrangement links TRBV20-1 to TRBJ1-1; possibly TRBD1 for D (5 bases). The CDR3 is 14 residues long. Germline loops: CDR1 DFQATT, CDR2 SNEGSKA (reference sequence). Trimming cost V 6 bases and J 1 base, with 15 bases left between them. The CDR3 coding sequence is TGCAGTGCGCGGGGGGTACTGGGGAACACTGAAGCTTTCTTT. Amino acids: CSARGVLGNTEAFF.

The chain uses TRBV4-3 and TRBJ2-4; D not resolved. Germline V CDR1 and CDR2: LGHNA, YSLEER. This CDR3 is built from 12 residues. Trimming cost V 1 base and J 7 bases, with 5 bases left between them. CDR3 DNA: TGCGCCAGCAGCCAAGTCGGGAACATTCAGTACTTC. It yields the protein CASSQVGNIQYF.

This clonotype was recorded at least ten times. V usage is TRBV14 and J usage is TRBJ2-5, with TRBD2 as a possible D gene (6 bases). With 4 bases removed from V and 5 bases from J, the gap between germline ends came to 14 bases. Per the germline V gene, CDR1 is SGHDN and CDR2 is FVKESK. CDR3 length: 14 residues. The CDR3, as DNA: TGTGCCAGCAGCCGCCACGGGGGACGCGAGACCCAGTACTTC. It codes for CASSRHGGRETQYF.